Listed below are T cell receptor beta chains from one sample, sequenced in a study of cytomegalovirus exposure and HLA in healthy donors. Assay: immunoSEQ multiplex PCR; the TCRdb copy retains only in-frame clones and omits some. The sample includes around 120,000 clones, approximately 15% seen only once; the top ten take 1.5% to 2%. Material: PBMCs. Every receptor here comes from a woman between 18 and 29 years old in good health and CMV-seronegative. CDR3s include the opening cysteine and the closing phenylalanine or tryptophan. Each record gives: V gene, J gene, clone size, D gene, CDR3 protein, CDR3 DNA. A D gene is named only where the DNA matches it firmly. Not every row has a clone size; where given, it reads once, few, many or a size class.

v_gene: TRBV7-9
j_gene: TRBJ1-4
abundance: few
d_gene: .
CDR3aa: CASSSDWGGEKLFF
CDR3nt: TGTGCCAGCAGCTCTGATTGGGGGGGAGAAAAACTGTTTTTT

v_gene: TRBV2
j_gene: TRBJ2-7
abundance: .
d_gene: TRBD1
CDR3aa: CARRTGQVGEQYF
CDR3nt: TGTGCCAGGCGGACAGGACAGGTGGGCGAGCAGTACTTC

v_gene: TRBV29-1
j_gene: TRBJ2-7
abundance: few
d_gene: TRBD1
CDR3aa: CSIIPPGTGSDEQYF
CDR3nt: TGCAGCATAATCCCCCCGGGGACAGGGAGCGACGAGCAGTACTTC

v_gene: TRBV28
j_gene: TRBJ1-2
abundance: few
d_gene: TRBD1
CDR3aa: CATGTGGQLNYGYTF
CDR3nt: TGTGCCACCGGGACAGGGGGCCAGCTGAACTATGGCTACACCTTC

v_gene: TRBV11-2
j_gene: TRBJ2-7
abundance: few
d_gene: TRBD1
CDR3aa: CASSFDRDEQYF
CDR3nt: TGTGCCAGCAGCTTTGACAGGGACGAGCAGTACTTC

v_gene: TRBV7-2
j_gene: TRBJ2-1
abundance: .
d_gene: TRBD2
CDR3aa: CASRFLSGGRSYNEQFF
CDR3nt: TGTGCCAGCAGGTTCCTTAGCGGGGGACGCTCCTACAATGAGCAGTTCTTC

v_gene: TRBV7-9
j_gene: TRBJ1-1
abundance: few
d_gene: .
CDR3aa: CAVPLGAGVNTEAFF
CDR3nt: TGTGCCGTACCTTTGGGTGCGGGGGTGAACACTGAAGCTTTCTTT

v_gene: TRBV30
j_gene: TRBJ2-3
abundance: few
d_gene: .
CDR3aa: CACSDDRISTDTQYF
CDR3nt: TGTGCCTGTAGTGACGACAGAATAAGCACAGATACGCAGTATTTT

v_gene: TRBV7-9
j_gene: TRBJ1-1
abundance: once
d_gene: .
CDR3aa: CASSPPGNTEAFF
CDR3nt: TGTGCCAGCAGCCCACCGGGGAACACTGAAGCTTTCTTT

v_gene: TRBV5-6
j_gene: TRBJ2-6
abundance: .
d_gene: .
CDR3aa: CASSLAMAGANVLTF
CDR3nt: TGTGCCAGCAGCTTGGCCATGGCCGGGGCCAACGTCCTGACTTTC

v_gene: TRBV7-9
j_gene: TRBJ2-1
abundance: few
d_gene: TRBD2
CDR3aa: CASTLPEGLAGNEQFF
CDR3nt: TGTGCCAGCACCCTACCCGAGGGACTAGCGGGTAATGAGCAGTTCTTC

v_gene: TRBV7-7
j_gene: TRBJ2-7
abundance: .
d_gene: .
CDR3aa: CASSPSAGGDEQYF
CDR3nt: TGTGCTAGCAGCCCATCCGCCGGAGGGGACGAGCAGTACTTC

v_gene: TRBV19
j_gene: TRBJ2-5
abundance: .
d_gene: .
CDR3aa: CASSINNQETQYF
CDR3nt: TGTGCCAGTAGTATAAATAATCAAGAGACCCAGTACTTC

v_gene: TRBV28
j_gene: TRBJ1-4
abundance: few
d_gene: .
CDR3aa: CASGQLIGEKLFF
CDR3nt: TGTGCCAGCGGACAGTTGATCGGCGAAAAACTGTTTTTT

v_gene: TRBV4-3
j_gene: TRBJ2-1
abundance: .
d_gene: TRBD2
CDR3aa: CASSPRTSGGRDEQFF
CDR3nt: TGCGCCAGCAGCCCCCGTACTAGCGGGGGACGCGATGAGCAGTTCTTC

v_gene: TRBV28
j_gene: TRBJ2-2
abundance: .
d_gene: .
CDR3aa: CASKEGANTGELFF
CDR3nt: TGTGCCAGCAAAGAAGGGGCAAACACCGGGGAGCTGTTTTTT

v_gene: TRBV11-3
j_gene: TRBJ2-5
abundance: .
d_gene: TRBD2
CDR3aa: CASSPAGGTQYF
CDR3nt: TGTGCCAGCAGCCCAGCGGGAGGGACCCAGTACTTC

v_gene: TRBV7-9
j_gene: TRBJ1-1
abundance: .
d_gene: .
CDR3aa: CASSPMLRAGPEAFF
CDR3nt: TGTGCCAGCAGCCCCATGCTCAGAGCGGGTCCTGAAGCTTTCTTT

v_gene: TRBV19
j_gene: TRBJ2-1
abundance: few
d_gene: .
CDR3aa: CASSIFRGLWNEQFF
CDR3nt: TGTGCCAGTAGTATATTTAGGGGTTTGTGGAATGAGCAGTTCTTC

v_gene: TRBV5-5
j_gene: TRBJ2-7
abundance: few
d_gene: TRBD1
CDR3aa: CASSLPTGTYEQYF
CDR3nt: TGTGCCAGCAGCTTGCCGACAGGGACCTACGAGCAGTACTTC

v_gene: TRBV28
j_gene: TRBJ1-1
abundance: few
d_gene: TRBD1
CDR3aa: CASSFPTGMNTEAFF
CDR3nt: TGTGCCAGCAGTTTTCCGACAGGGATGAACACTGAAGCTTTCTTT

v_gene: TRBV18
j_gene: TRBJ1-4
abundance: few
d_gene: TRBD1
CDR3aa: CASSPTGELFF
CDR3nt: TGTGCCAGCTCACCAACAGGGGAACTGTTTTTT

v_gene: TRBV30
j_gene: TRBJ2-1
abundance: .
d_gene: TRBD2
CDR3aa: CAWSWASGIYNEQFF
CDR3nt: TGTGCCTGGTCTTGGGCTAGCGGGATCTACAATGAGCAGTTCTTC

v_gene: TRBV29-1
j_gene: TRBJ1-1
abundance: few
d_gene: .
CDR3aa: CSVEIRGLEAFF
CDR3nt: TGCAGCGTTGAAATTAGGGGCCTAGAAGCTTTCTTT

v_gene: TRBV19
j_gene: TRBJ2-1
abundance: few
d_gene: TRBD2
CDR3aa: CASSPHLAGGPNEQFF
CDR3nt: TGTGCCAGTAGTCCACACCTAGCGGGAGGGCCCAATGAGCAGTTCTTC

v_gene: TRBV10-3
j_gene: TRBJ1-2
abundance: .
d_gene: .
CDR3aa: CAISDTAGASGYTF
CDR3nt: TGTGCCATCAGTGACACGGCAGGGGCTTCTGGCTACACCTTC

v_gene: TRBV6-1
j_gene: TRBJ1-2
abundance: few
d_gene: .
CDR3aa: CASSEDRVNYGYTF
CDR3nt: TGTGCCAGCAGTGAAGACAGGGTCAACTATGGCTACACCTTC